These 19 T cell receptor beta chains share one sample of origin, sequenced in a study of graft-versus-host responses after intestinal transplantation. Data came from immunoSEQ multiplex PCR; TCRdb stores just in-frame clones and leaves some out. Here the sample spans around 40,000 clones, about four fifths being singletons. The input for sequencing was PBMCs, taken 1,000 to 1,300 days after transplant. The source is a human patient who received an intestinal transplant, so some T cells may come from the graft donor.

The rearrangement uses TRBV6-5 and TRBJ2-1; 11 bases are a match to TRBD2. Trimming removed 2 bases from V and 9 bases from J; junction bases left unmatched: 6. Germline-derived CDR1 and CDR2 are MNHEY and SVGAGI. The CDR3 extends over 15 amino acids. CDR3 region: CASSYLAGGKGEQFF. In DNA, the CDR3 is TGTGCCAGCAGTTACCTAGCGGGAGGCAAGGGTGAGCAGTTCTTC.

The V gene is TRBV7-2, the J gene TRBJ2-2; D gene uncertain. CDR1 and CDR2 from the germline V gene are SGHTA and FQGNSA. The CDR3 has 12 residues. V gave up 4 bases and J gave up 6 bases, with 6 bases separating them. Here the CDR3 DNA reads TGTGCCAGCAGCTCGCCAGCCGGGGAGCTGTTTTTT. Translated: CASSSPAGELFF.

The chain carries TRBV2 and TRBJ1-3; perhaps TRBD1 as D (5 bases). The CDR3 is made up of 18 amino acids. V lost 6 bases, J lost 0 bases, and 21 bases lay in between. Germline values: CDR1 SNHLY, CDR2 FYNNEI. The CDR3 DNA reads TGTGCCAGCAGCTCTGCCGGGACTTGGATCCTCTCTGGAAACACCATATATTTT. Protein product: CASSSAGTWILSGNTIYF.

This sequence joins TRBV6-1 and TRBJ2-3; 11 positions agree with TRBD2. The CDR3 has 17 residues. Trimming at V came to 1 base and at J to 4 bases, leaving 7 bases not matched to a gene. Germline assignment: CDR1 MNHNS and CDR2 SASEGT. In nucleotides, the CDR3 is TGTGCCAGCAGTGAAGATGTAGCGGGGGGGAGGGCAGATACGCAGTATTTT. It translates to CASSEDVAGGRADTQYF.

V and J are TRBV6-1 and TRBJ1-5; a weak D match, TRBD1 (5 bases). V was cut by 3 bases and J by 0 bases, with 24 bases left in between. This CDR3 region has 20 residues. CDR1 and CDR2 (germline): MNHNS, SASEGT. The CDR3 sequence: CASSEVGEGVTFYSNQPQHF. The CDR3, as DNA: TGTGCCAGCAGTGAGGTAGGGGAAGGGGTGACCTTTTATAGCAATCAGCCCCAGCATTTT.

The chain joins TRBV6-5 to TRBJ1-1; 8 bases align to TRBD1. V lost 0 bases to trimming and J lost 5 bases; unmatched junction nucleotides: 5. Germline assignment: CDR1 MNHEY and CDR2 SVGAGI. This CDR3 has 15 amino acids. This CDR3 is CASSYSDTGGTEAFF. The DNA of the CDR3 is TGTGCCAGCAGTTACTCCGACACAGGGGGGACTGAAGCTTTCTTT.

The rearrangement uses TRBV7-2 and TRBJ2-5; D gene unclear. This CDR3 region has 14 residues. The V gene lost 1 base and the J gene lost 5 bases, with 11 bases spanning the gap. The germline gives CDR1 SGHTA, CDR2 FQGNSA. For the CDR3, the DNA is TGTGCCAGCAGCTTAGGGTGGGCCTGGGAGACCCAGTACTTC. It specifies CASSLGWAWETQYF.

The chain is built from TRBV10-3 and TRBJ2-2, with a possible D match to TRBD2 (6 bases). Germline V gene sequence: CDR1 ENHRY, CDR2 SYGVKD. V was trimmed by 0 bases and J by 2 bases, leaving 13 bases between them. The CDR3 covers 17 residues. The CDR3 sequence: CAISESGPGLNTGELFF. The CDR3 DNA reads TGTGCCATCAGTGAGTCGGGCCCGGGACTCAACACCGGGGAGCTGTTTTTT.

J is TRBJ1-1 and V is TRBV7-9, with a weak D call TRBD1 (5 bases). This CDR3 has 13 amino acids. Germline-derived CDR1 and CDR2 are SEHNR and FQNEAQ (reference sequence). The V gene lost 5 bases and the J gene lost 6 bases, with 13 bases spanning the gap. CDR3 in DNA: TGTGCCAGCAGCCCACCAGGACAACCTGAAGCTTTCTTT. Translating gives CASSPPGQPEAFF.

J is TRBJ2-1 and V is TRBV6-5; no firm D call. CDR1 is MNHEY, CDR2 SVGAGI, per germline. V was clipped by 2 bases and J by 3 bases, with 5 bases between them. This CDR3 comprises 13 residues. The CDR3 DNA reads as TGTGCCAGCAGTTACGGGATCTACAATGAGCAGTTCTTC. Protein product: CASSYGIYNEQFF.

This rearrangement joins TRBV9 to TRBJ2-5, with 9 bases fitting TRBD2. V shed 0 bases, J shed 4 bases, and the junction held 1 base outside the gene matches. Germline CDR1 reads SGDLS; CDR2 reads YYNGEE. This CDR3 spans 14 amino acids. In DNA, the CDR3 is TGTGCCAGCAGCGTAGGCGGGGGGGTAGAGACCCAGTACTTC. Translating gives CASSVGGGVETQYF.

This clone was recorded once. The chain couples TRBV7-9 to TRBJ2-5, with TRBD2 matching 8 bases. With 7 bases clipped from V and 5 bases from J, the junction kept 24 bases outside the gene matches. Germline loops: CDR1 SEHNR, CDR2 FQNEAQ (reference sequence). This CDR3 is built from 19 residues. The CDR3 reads CASTPPRGISGGGGETQYF. The DNA for the CDR3 is TGTGCCAGCACCCCCCCGAGGGGCATTTCGGGGGGGGGAGGGGAGACCCAGTACTTC. The whole variable domain, filled in from reference TRBV7-9 and TRBJ2-5, reads DTGVSQNPRHKITKRGQNVTFRCDPISEHNRLYWYRQTLGQGPEFLTYFQNEAQLEKSRLLSDRFSAERPKGSFSTLEIQRTEQGDSAMYLCASTPPRGISGGGGETQYFGPGTRLLVL.

The genes are TRBV30 and TRBJ2-7; possibly TRBD1 for D (6 bases). Between the trimmed V and J ends, which lost 7 bases and 0 bases, there was a span of 13 bases. Germline-derived CDR1 and CDR2 are GTSNPN and SVGIG (reference sequence). This CDR3 spans 13 amino acids. Here the CDR3 DNA reads TGTGCCTTCGACGACAGGCGCTCCTACGAGCAGTACTTC. The encoded protein is CAFDDRRSYEQYF.

The CDR3 loop reads CAWSATDLNEKLFF. The DNA of the CDR3 is TGTGCCTGGAGTGCAACCGACCTTAATGAAAAACTGTTTTTT. The chain links TRBV30 to TRBJ1-4; D is uncertain. Between the trimmed V and J ends, which lost 1 base and 4 bases, there was a span of 10 bases. CDR3 length: 14 residues. The germline CDR1 and CDR2 sequences are GTSNPN and SVGIG (reference sequence). Complete variable domain (other parts from reference TRBV30 and TRBJ1-4): SQTIHQWPATLVQPVGSPLSLECTVEGTSNPNLYWYRQAAGRGLQLLFYSVGIGQISSEVPQNLSASRPQDRQFILSSKKLLLSDSGFYLCAWSATDLNEKLFFGSGTQLSVL.

The chain is built from TRBV27 and TRBJ2-7, with TRBD2 matching over 12 bases. The germline V gene encodes CDR1 MNHEY and CDR2 SMNVEV (reference sequence). V dropped 5 bases and J dropped 6; count of bases not matched to a gene: 5. The length of the CDR3 is 14 residues. The CDR3 DNA sequence: TGTGCCAGCAGTCTAGCGGGAGGGTCGTTCGAGCAGTACTTC. Residues: CASSLAGGSFEQYF.

This rearrangement joins TRBV5-1 to TRBJ2-3; no firm D call. CDR3 length: 14 residues. Germline-derived CDR1 and CDR2 are SGHRS and YFSETQ. With 0 bases removed from V and 4 bases from J, the gap between germline ends came to 9 bases. CDR3 region: CASSLVGVADTQYF. In DNA, the CDR3 is TGCGCCAGCAGCTTGGTTGGGGTCGCAGATACGCAGTATTTT.

In this sample, this clone turned up once. The gene calls are TRBV4-2 and TRBJ2-6; 7 bases are shared with TRBD1. The CDR3 totals 15 residues. Germline loops: CDR1 LGHNA, CDR2 YNFKEQ. The trim removed 0 bases at V and 4 bases at J, leaving 0 bases unmatched. DNA of the CDR3: TGTGCCAGCAGCCAAGACAGGGGGGGGGCCAACGTCCTGACTTTC. It encodes CASSQDRGGANVLTF.

This clone was found a few times. The chain employs TRBV4-2 and TRBJ1-1; no definite D call. Trimming removed 1 base at V and 1 base at J, with 7 bases between. The germline gives CDR1 LGHNA, CDR2 YNFKEQ. The CDR3 loop spans 14 amino acids. The CDR3 is CASSQGTSNTEAFF. CDR3 bases: TGTGCCAGCAGCCAAGGTACCTCGAACACTGAAGCTTTCTTT.

This sequence joins TRBV25-1 and TRBJ2-2; D call uncertain. The V gene lost 2 bases and the J gene lost 2 bases, with 6 bases spanning the gap. CDR1 and CDR2 (germline): MGHDK, SYGVNS. The CDR3 consists of 14 residues. The CDR3 here is CASSEDFNTGELFF. The CDR3 region has the DNA TGTGCCAGCAGTGAAGACTTCAACACCGGGGAGCTGTTTTTT.